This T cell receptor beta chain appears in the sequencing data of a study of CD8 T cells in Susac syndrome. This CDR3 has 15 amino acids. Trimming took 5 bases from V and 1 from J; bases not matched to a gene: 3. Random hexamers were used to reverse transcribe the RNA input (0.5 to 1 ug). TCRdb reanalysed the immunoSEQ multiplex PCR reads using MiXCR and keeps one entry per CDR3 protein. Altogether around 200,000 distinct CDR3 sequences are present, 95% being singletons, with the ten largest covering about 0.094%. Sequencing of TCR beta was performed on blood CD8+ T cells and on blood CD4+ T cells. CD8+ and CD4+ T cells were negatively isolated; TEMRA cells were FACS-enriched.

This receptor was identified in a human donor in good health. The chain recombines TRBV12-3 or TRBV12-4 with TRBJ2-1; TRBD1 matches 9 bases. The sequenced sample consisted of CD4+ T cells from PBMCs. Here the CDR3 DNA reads TGTGCCAGCAGTCTGGACAGGGGTTCCTACAATGAGCAGTTCTTC. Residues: CASSLDRGSYNEQFF.